Listed below are T cell receptor beta chains from one sample, sequenced in a study of T cells after posttransplantation cyclophosphamide. Profiled with immunoSEQ multiplex PCR; TCRdb holds only in-frame clones, not every one. The sample presents 5,900 or so clones, none singletons. The specimen was PBMCs, collected after allogeneic stem cell transplant with posttransplant cyclophosphamide. These receptors originate from a female patient under 45 who received an allogeneic stem cell transplant from an unrelated donor, was CMV-positive, and had acute and chronic GVHD. The graft donor may account for some of the T cells. Both conserved end residues are trimmed from each CDR3.

>TRBV9
ASSGDGYEQY
>TRBV19
ATNPVWGGAAGELF
>TRBV7-2
ASSFGSSGIYEQY
>TRBV11-2
ASSLDLTDYYGYT
>TRBV4-3
ASSQEYRGDYGYT
>TRBV6-6
ASSSEGRYKEAF
>TRBV4-1
ASSQWTGAYNEQF
>TRBV13
ASSLGGRAGAKNIQY
>TRBV14
ASSQDRGTGKY
>TRBV7-2
ASSPGQSRNYGYT
>TRBV2
ASSEDSGRTQETQY
>TRBV7-9
ASSSSATSGSYEQY
>TRBV30
AWSKVGAGFYGYT
>TRBV2
ASSLVQGVGGYT
>TRBV5-6
ASSFGLAGGETQY
>TRBV13
ASSLGTGYAEAF
>TRBV19
ASTGESGEQY
>TRBV6-1
ASSEVRQETQY
>TRBV5-4
ASSFDRRTSGRTDTQY
>TRBV6-5
ASSATGGFYGYT
>TRBV4-2
ASSQEMRTSGRETQY
>TRBV5-5
ASRLAFGYTEAF
>TRBV9
ASQRGTGELF
>TRBV27
ASSFDSISTDTQY
>TRBV7-8
ASSTRLAGAPGQETQY
>TRBV5-1
ASSLTAGDGREQF
>TRBV27
ASSSGSLYEQY
>TRBV2
ASSEGTGRQYEQY
>TRBV7-3
ASSPPGVDTQY
>TRBV4-1
ASSQGAGLAAYEQY
>TRBV2
ASSAAGLGTEAF
>TRBV30
ASDPQGNTEAF
>TRBV30
ATSSLVETQY